This TCR beta chain was recovered during a study of blood T cell repertoires in COVID-19 (TCRdb year 2020). For context, the study as a whole: Collaborator samples came from the United States, Italy and Spain and covered acute and convalescent phases of COVID-19. The material from the prospective study consisted of cDNA or gDNA derived from T cells, B-cell-depleted T cells, or PBMCs. The dataset comprised deeply sampled blood TCRbeta repertoires from subjects exposed to, actively infected with, or recovered from COVID-19. A freely available public database, intended as a resource for researchers studying the immune response to SARS-CoV-2, is where the repertoires were released. The samples were drawn from two sources: the first 160 participants of the ongoing ImmuneRACE study, and some 1,300 subjects contributed by 6 global collaborators. Sample metadata almost always included a de-identified subject ID, COVID-19 status, age in years and sex. Where available, HLA class I and class II types were obtained from metadata supplied by the sample provider rather than from assay-based typing.

About this clone itself: The clone's antigen remains unknown. No base quality information exists; no much larger clone differs at one position.

On the study overall, not on this receptor specifically: The quantity of clinical and demographic metadata differed by source and by participant and was supplied without curation.

The immunoSEQ Assay, a bias-controlled multiplex PCR, was used to amplify TCRbeta CDR3 regions from genomic DNA. For the original study's pipeline: The number of nucleated cells in each sample was estimated from the amplification of reference gene primers within the assay. To quantify the absolute abundance of each unique TCRbeta CDR3 rearrangement, sequence reads were collapsed and filtered. For each sample, productive Simpson clonality was calculated by taking the square root of Simpson's diversity index across productive rearrangements. TCRdb took this table from immuneACCESS and kept in-frame rearrangements with V and J called. Such tables lack part of the clones; where checked against another copy, unresolved V genes explain under half of the gap, and the rest is unexplained. That table gives V, J and clone size, and the DNA gave D and trimming. Here the sample has hundreds of thousands of clones; over 75% occur a single time. The top ten constitute 0.9% to 1.1% of the sample.

Participants in the prospective study were aged roughly 18 to 90 years, lived in 20 to 30 United States geographic areas, and enrolled through a virtual design. Cohort assignment in the prospective study relied on participant-reported clinical history from a screening survey and a study questionnaire. Recovered participants in ImmuneRACE Cohort 3 were defined by two consecutive negative NP/OP PCR tests, clearance by a healthcare professional, or resolution of symptoms. Mobile phlebotomists in the prospective study collected whole blood, serum and a nasopharyngeal or oropharyngeal swab from every participant. Prospective study participants could optionally give additional blood draws and questionnaires over an approximately two-month period. Blood samples from the prospective study were shipped frozen or at room temperature prior to DNA extraction. The germline V gene gives CDR1 as MNHEY and CDR2 as SVGAGI. From cysteine to phenylalanine, the CDR3 is 15 amino acids long. This entry keeps only the CDR3 DNA: 45 bases, framed from base 1. Trimming leaves V shorter by 7 bases and J shorter by 1 base, with the junction holding 7 bases beyond the gene matches.

This chain is built from TRBV6-5 and TRBJ2-7; the central 10 bases match TRBD2. The sequenced material came from PBMCs or T cells enriched from blood (not recorded which). The source of this sequence is a man younger than 35 who had recovered from COVID-19. The nucleotide sequence reads TGTGCCAGCAATCCACAGCGGGGGGGTTCCTACGAGCAGTACTTC. Translation gives CASNPQRGGSYEQYF.